The next 5 T cell receptor beta chains were all read from a single sample in a study of blood T cells in healthy people across ages. A J-beta primer mix and a sample-barcoded 5' primer were used in a second PCR of about 7 to 12 cycles. TCRdb processed the 5' RACE reads anew with MiXCR; each CDR3 protein has one entry. The table shows hundreds of thousands of distinct CDR3 sequences, with about 42% occurring only once. Sequenced sample: blood. These receptors were collected from a man between 60 and 70 years old in good health.

The table lists this clonotype with many counts. The chain recombines TRBV29-1 with TRBJ2-7; D not certain. CDR3 length: 12 amino acids. The V end was cut by 2 bases, the J end by 0 bases, with 5 bases between. The germline V gene encodes CDR1 SQVTM and CDR2 ANQGSEA. The CDR3 loop is CSVETVSYEQYF. CDR3 sequence (DNA): TGCAGCGTTGAAACAGTCTCCTACGAGCAGTACTTC.

The CDR3 spells CATSDYSGELYEQYF. CDR3 coding DNA: TGTGCCACCAGTGATTATAGCGGGGAGCTGTACGAGCAGTACTTC. The chain links TRBV24-1 to TRBJ2-7; 8 positions agree with TRBD2. After removal of 2 bases from V and 4 bases from J, the junction contained 6 bases not matched to a gene. The CDR3 covers 15 residues. CDR1 and CDR2 from the germline V gene are KGHDR and SFDVKD.

This chain connects TRBV2 to TRBJ1-6; tentatively, D is TRBD1 (5 bases). CDR3 length equals 15 residues. Germline V gene data show CDR1 as SNHLY and CDR2 as FYNNEI. The V end was cut by 3 bases, the J end by 9 bases, with 15 bases between. CDR3 sequence: CASSEGPGGISPLHF. The CDR3 nucleotides are TGTGCCAGCAGTGAGGGCCCTGGGGGTATTTCACCCCTCCACTTT.

This clonotype has more than one count but fewer than ten. This chain joins TRBV27 and TRBJ2-1; D is unclear. This CDR3 has 12 residues. V gave up 7 bases and J gave up 9 bases, with 13 bases separating them. From germline, CDR1 is MNHEY and CDR2 SMNVEV (reference sequence). CDR3 nucleotides: TGTGCCAGCACCCAGGATGGGTGTGAGCAGTTCTTC. Protein sequence: CASTQDGCEQFF.

The chain combines TRBV12-3 or TRBV12-4 with TRBJ2-7, with TRBD2 as a possible D gene (5 bases). Between the trimmed V and J ends, which lost 8 bases and 1 base, there was a span of 18 bases. The CDR3 has 15 amino acids. The CDR3 is CASSPPNRESYEQYF. The CDR3 DNA reads as TGTGCCAGCTCCCCCCCGAACCGGGAATCCTACGAGCAGTACTTC.